Listed below are T cell receptor beta chains from one sample, sequenced in a study of control samples from healthy donors and cancer patients. Method: immunoSEQ multiplex PCR; TCRdb's copy keeps in-frame clones and lacks some. This sample carries 130,000 or so clones, around 94% of them seen once, and the ten largest clones take 14%. The sample taken for sequencing was PBMCs. The source is a man in his 60s with colorectal cancer. CDR3s include the opening cysteine and the closing phenylalanine or tryptophan. The D gene is left open where the match is weak. Size values are once, few and many counts, or a class for expanded clones, and some rows have none.

cdr3_aa: CASSRDTMNTGELFF
cdr3_nt: TGTGCCAGCAGCCGGGACACAATGAACACCGGGGAGCTGTTTTTT
d_call: -
v_call: TRBV7-7
clone_size: -
j_call: TRBJ2-2

cdr3_aa: CASSLVSGDSYNEQFF
cdr3_nt: TGCGCCAGCAGCTTGGTTAGCGGGGACTCCTACAATGAGCAGTTCTTC
d_call: TRBD2
v_call: TRBV5-1
clone_size: -
j_call: TRBJ2-1

cdr3_aa: CASSSGQEETQYF
cdr3_nt: TGTGCCAGCAGTTCCGGACAGGAAGAGACCCAGTACTTC
d_call: TRBD1
v_call: TRBV28
clone_size: -
j_call: TRBJ2-5

cdr3_aa: CASSQDVSADTQYF
cdr3_nt: TGTGCCAGCAGCCAAGACGTGTCTGCAGATACGCAGTATTTT
d_call: -
v_call: TRBV4-2
clone_size: -
j_call: TRBJ2-3

cdr3_aa: CASSLRVGGYTF
cdr3_nt: TGTGCCAGCAGTTTAAGGGTGGGTGGCTACACCTTC
d_call: -
v_call: TRBV12-3/TRBV12-4
clone_size: -
j_call: TRBJ1-2

cdr3_aa: CAISGNGGDYGYTF
cdr3_nt: TGTGCCATCAGTGGCAATGGGGGGGACTATGGCTACACCTTC
d_call: -
v_call: TRBV10-3
clone_size: -
j_call: TRBJ1-2

cdr3_aa: CSVARNTEAFF
cdr3_nt: TGCAGCGTTGCCAGGAACACTGAAGCTTTCTTT
d_call: -
v_call: TRBV29-1
clone_size: once
j_call: TRBJ1-1

cdr3_aa: CASSQDPDREKLFF
cdr3_nt: TGTGCCAGCAGCCAAGATCCGGACAGGGAAAAACTGTTTTTT
d_call: TRBD1
v_call: TRBV3-1/TRBV3-2
clone_size: -
j_call: TRBJ1-4

cdr3_aa: CASTQLTSGGGNEQFF
cdr3_nt: TGTGCCAGTACCCAACTGACTAGCGGAGGAGGGAATGAGCAGTTCTTC
d_call: TRBD2
v_call: TRBV19
clone_size: -
j_call: TRBJ2-1

cdr3_aa: CASSPGGGQPQHF
cdr3_nt: TGTGCCAGTAGCCCCGGGGGGGGTCAGCCCCAGCATTTT
d_call: -
v_call: TRBV19
clone_size: once
j_call: TRBJ1-5

cdr3_aa: CASSPSGTGATQQYF
cdr3_nt: TGTGCCAGCAGTCCCTCCGGGACAGGGGCGACCCAGCAGTACTTC
d_call: TRBD1
v_call: TRBV6-6
clone_size: -
j_call: TRBJ2-7

cdr3_aa: CASSELRGRYEQYF
cdr3_nt: TGTGCCAGCAGTGAACTCAGGGGGCGTTACGAGCAGTACTTC
d_call: TRBD1
v_call: TRBV6-1
clone_size: -
j_call: TRBJ2-7

cdr3_aa: CATSDSRQGRRTDTQYF
cdr3_nt: TGTGCCACCAGTGATTCCCGACAGGGACGGAGGACAGATACGCAGTATTTT
d_call: TRBD1
v_call: TRBV24-1
clone_size: -
j_call: TRBJ2-3

cdr3_aa: CASSYSLLQGAGGYTF
cdr3_nt: TGTGCCAGCAGTTACTCATTATTACAGGGGGCTGGTGGCTACACCTTC
d_call: TRBD1
v_call: TRBV6-5
clone_size: -
j_call: TRBJ1-2

cdr3_aa: CARSLGGLYSGNSYNSPLHF
cdr3_nt: TGTGCCAGAAGCTTGGGGGGGCTATACAGTGGGAATTCCTATAATTCACCCCTCCACTTT
d_call: -
v_call: TRBV5-3
clone_size: once
j_call: TRBJ1-6

cdr3_aa: CASSGTSGVTDTQYF
cdr3_nt: TGTGCCAGCAGCGGGACTAGCGGGGTCACAGATACGCAGTATTTT
d_call: TRBD2
v_call: TRBV9
clone_size: once
j_call: TRBJ2-3

cdr3_aa: CASSVGENRLRSQHF
cdr3_nt: TGTGCCAGCAGCGTTGGCGAGAACCGTCTGCGATCCCAGCATTTT
d_call: -
v_call: TRBV6-6
clone_size: -
j_call: TRBJ1-5

cdr3_aa: CASSQQGQDGYTF
cdr3_nt: TGCGCCAGCAGCCAGCAGGGGCAGGATGGCTACACCTTC
d_call: -
v_call: TRBV5-1
clone_size: -
j_call: TRBJ1-2

cdr3_aa: CASSRGQESSYEQYF
cdr3_nt: TGTGCCAGCAGTCGGGGACAGGAGAGCTCCTACGAGCAGTACTTC
d_call: TRBD1
v_call: TRBV5-4
clone_size: once
j_call: TRBJ2-7

cdr3_aa: CASSRQGASGNTIYF
cdr3_nt: TGTGCCAGTAGTCGGCAGGGGGCTTCTGGAAACACCATATATTTT
d_call: TRBD1
v_call: TRBV19
clone_size: -
j_call: TRBJ1-3

cdr3_aa: CASSPGGTGQVNTEAFF
cdr3_nt: TGTGCCAGCAGCCCTGGTGGGACGGGACAGGTGAACACTGAAGCTTTCTTT
d_call: TRBD1
v_call: TRBV5-4
clone_size: -
j_call: TRBJ1-1

cdr3_aa: CASTETDSYEQYF
cdr3_nt: TGTGCCAGCACCGAGACAGACTCCTACGAGCAGTACTTC
d_call: -
v_call: TRBV7-9
clone_size: -
j_call: TRBJ2-7

cdr3_aa: CASSLAGGQPQHF
cdr3_nt: TGTGCCAGCAGTTTAGCAGGGGGTCAGCCCCAGCATTTT
d_call: -
v_call: TRBV12-3/TRBV12-4
clone_size: -
j_call: TRBJ1-5

cdr3_aa: CASSPLANTGELFF
cdr3_nt: TGTGCCAGCAGCCCCCTCGCGAACACCGGGGAGCTGTTTTTT
d_call: -
v_call: TRBV7-8
clone_size: -
j_call: TRBJ2-2

cdr3_aa: CASSSRPGGVYNEQFF
cdr3_nt: TGTGCCAGCAGCTCCAGACCGGGGGGGGTCTACAATGAGCAGTTCTTC
d_call: TRBD2
v_call: TRBV7-2
clone_size: -
j_call: TRBJ2-1

cdr3_aa: CASRGTANYGYTF
cdr3_nt: TGCGCCAGCAGAGGGACAGCTAACTATGGCTACACCTTC
d_call: TRBD1
v_call: TRBV5-1
clone_size: -
j_call: TRBJ1-2

cdr3_aa: CASSPGFGREKLFF
cdr3_nt: TGTGCCAGCTCGCCCGGGTTCGGTCGGGAAAAACTGTTTTTT
d_call: -
v_call: TRBV18
clone_size: -
j_call: TRBJ1-4

cdr3_aa: CSVPPSQGARGYTF
cdr3_nt: TGCAGCGTTCCACCATCGCAGGGGGCGCGTGGCTACACCTTC
d_call: TRBD1
v_call: TRBV29-1
clone_size: -
j_call: TRBJ1-2

cdr3_aa: CASSLSGTTNTEAFF
cdr3_nt: TGCGCCAGCAGCCTTTCCGGCACAACTAACACTGAAGCTTTCTTT
d_call: -
v_call: TRBV5-1
clone_size: -
j_call: TRBJ1-1

cdr3_aa: CASKRDSNTGELFF
cdr3_nt: TGTGCCAGCAAGAGGGACTCAAACACCGGGGAGCTGTTTTTT
d_call: -
v_call: TRBV6-4
clone_size: -
j_call: TRBJ2-2

cdr3_aa: CASSLNSGVGDTQYF
cdr3_nt: TGTGCCAGCAGTTTGAATAGCGGGGTGGGAGATACGCAGTATTTT
d_call: TRBD2
v_call: TRBV27
clone_size: -
j_call: TRBJ2-3

cdr3_aa: CASSDSYGYTGELFF
cdr3_nt: TGTGCCAGCAGTGACTCCTACGGATACACCGGGGAGCTGTTTTTT
d_call: -
v_call: TRBV6-4
clone_size: -
j_call: TRBJ2-2

cdr3_aa: CAWMQQGGYGYTF
cdr3_nt: TGTGCCTGGATGCAACAGGGAGGCTATGGCTACACCTTC
d_call: -
v_call: TRBV30
clone_size: -
j_call: TRBJ1-2

cdr3_aa: CASSLGDRNEQYF
cdr3_nt: TGCGCCAGCAGCTTGGGGGACAGGAACGAGCAGTACTTC
d_call: TRBD1
v_call: TRBV5-1
clone_size: -
j_call: TRBJ2-7

cdr3_aa: CARLLFRVRTEAFF
cdr3_nt: TGTGCCAGGTTGCTTTTCCGTGTGCGCACTGAAGCTTTCTTT
d_call: -
v_call: TRBV27
clone_size: -
j_call: TRBJ1-1

cdr3_aa: CASSQDLTGGLKTQYF
cdr3_nt: TGCGCCAGCAGCCAAGATTTGACAGGGGGTCTGAAGACCCAGTACTTC
d_call: TRBD1
v_call: TRBV4-1
clone_size: -
j_call: TRBJ2-5

cdr3_aa: CASSDAGSMNTEAFF
cdr3_nt: TGTGCCAGCAGTGATGCGGGCAGCATGAACACTGAAGCTTTCTTT
d_call: -
v_call: TRBV6-1
clone_size: -
j_call: TRBJ1-1

cdr3_aa: CAWTGVRETQYF
cdr3_nt: TGTGCCTGGACAGGGGTGAGGGAGACCCAGTACTTC
d_call: -
v_call: TRBV30
clone_size: -
j_call: TRBJ2-5

cdr3_aa: CASSGQGSNYGYTF
cdr3_nt: TGTGCCAGCAGCGGGCAGGGATCCAACTATGGCTACACCTTC
d_call: -
v_call: TRBV9
clone_size: -
j_call: TRBJ1-2

cdr3_aa: CSGGLAGGRTDTQYF
cdr3_nt: TGCAGCGGCGGACTAGCGGGGGGGCGGACAGATACGCAGTATTTT
d_call: TRBD2
v_call: TRBV29-1
clone_size: -
j_call: TRBJ2-3

cdr3_aa: CASSQGANSNQPQHF
cdr3_nt: TGTGCCAGCAGCCAGGGGGCGAATAGCAATCAGCCCCAGCATTTT
d_call: TRBD1
v_call: TRBV27
clone_size: -
j_call: TRBJ1-5

cdr3_aa: CASSPGELLYEQYF
cdr3_nt: TGTGCCAGCAGCCCCGGAGAGCTTCTATACGAGCAGTACTTC
d_call: -
v_call: TRBV5-5
clone_size: -
j_call: TRBJ2-7

cdr3_aa: CASSLEVAGGADTQYF
cdr3_nt: TGTGCCAGCAGCTTAGAGGTAGCGGGGGGGGCAGATACGCAGTATTTT
d_call: TRBD2
v_call: TRBV11-2
clone_size: -
j_call: TRBJ2-3

cdr3_aa: CASSPDGLMNTEAFF
cdr3_nt: TGTGCCAGCAGCCCGGACGGGCTTATGAACACTGAAGCTTTCTTT
d_call: -
v_call: TRBV7-8
clone_size: -
j_call: TRBJ1-1

cdr3_aa: CASSDRDKVYEQYF
cdr3_nt: TGTGCCAGCAGCGACCGGGACAAAGTTTACGAGCAGTACTTC
d_call: -
v_call: TRBV2
clone_size: once
j_call: TRBJ2-7

cdr3_aa: CASSNLNEQYF
cdr3_nt: TGTGCCAGCAGCAACTTAAACGAGCAGTACTTC
d_call: -
v_call: TRBV3-1/TRBV3-2
clone_size: once
j_call: TRBJ2-7